This TCR beta chain is drawn from a study of shared clonotypes between healthy human individuals. Study summary: CD8 memory received one plate per donor, CD8 naive two, CD4 memory three and CD4 naive three.

The CDR3 has 14 amino acids. Trimming left V 6 bases short and J 5 bases short, with 14 bases between. CDR1 MNHEY and CDR2 SVGAGI come from the germline V gene. Donation came from healthy HIV-negative adults that had no recent acute infections or vaccinations. Each sample came from a Caucasian adult donor living in Nashville, Tennessee. Genomic DNA per cell subset filled all wells of several immunoSEQ plates. Libraries were prepared by immunoSEQ multiplex PCR; TCRdb keeps only in-frame clonotypes and omits some of them. The sample holds roughly 220,000 clones, 50% to 80% seen once. Material: memory CD4+ T cells sorted from blood. The subset was: CD45RA-negative fraction. J is TRBJ2-1 and V is TRBV6-5; perhaps TRBD2 as D (5 bases). This sequence was found in a man aged 30-40 years in good health. CDR3: CASRSHLADNEQFF. As DNA, the CDR3 is TGTGCCAGCAGGTCTCACCTAGCAGACAATGAGCAGTTCTTC.